The table lists the clone carrying this T cell receptor beta chain with a count of one. These data belong to a study of cytotoxic CD8 clonotypes in ibrutinib-treated CLL. From germline, CDR1 is LNHNV and CDR2 YYDKDF (reference sequence). The V and J ends lost 0 bases and 1 base respectively, with 9 bases between them. The CDR3 has 15 residues. The table came from immunoSEQ multiplex PCR; TCRdb's copy has only in-frame clones and leaves some out. The sample includes some 25,000 clones, 69% of them seen just once. Specimen: PBMCs, collected at disease progression, from a patient treated with ibrutinib. The chain links TRBV15 to TRBJ1-2, with a weak D call TRBD1 (5 bases). This TCR was recovered from a human donor with chronic lymphocytic leukemia. CDR3 protein: CATSRDGRVNYGYTF. For the CDR3, the DNA is TGTGCCACCAGCAGAGACGGCAGGGTTAACTATGGCTACACCTTC.